This T cell receptor beta chain was found in a study of T cell responses to AZD1222 COVID-19 vaccine. Study details: It was second doses at about 4 or about 12 weeks that were pooled. Study observations and caveats: Distributed over spike, vaccine-associated CD4 TCRs predominated at 160-218 and 743-854.

Of note for this clone: No antigen is known for it.

The repertoire was sequenced with immunoSEQ multiplex PCR; TCRdb's copy has only in-frame clones and lacks some. The profile shows around 100,000 clones, about 95% of them singletons. Source: peripheral blood, taken on day 0 of AZD1222 vaccination. The receptor was derived from an adult in good health.

The CDR3 DNA reads TGTGCCAGCAGTTTAGCGGGAGGGTTTAATGAGCAGTTCTTC. This codes for CASSLAGGFNEQFF. The V call is TRBV27, the J call TRBJ2-1, with 9 bases fitting TRBD2. V lost 2 bases to trimming and J lost 7 bases; unmatched junction nucleotides: 3. The CDR3 extends over 14 amino acids. Germline CDR1 reads MNHEY; CDR2 reads SMNVEV (reference sequence).